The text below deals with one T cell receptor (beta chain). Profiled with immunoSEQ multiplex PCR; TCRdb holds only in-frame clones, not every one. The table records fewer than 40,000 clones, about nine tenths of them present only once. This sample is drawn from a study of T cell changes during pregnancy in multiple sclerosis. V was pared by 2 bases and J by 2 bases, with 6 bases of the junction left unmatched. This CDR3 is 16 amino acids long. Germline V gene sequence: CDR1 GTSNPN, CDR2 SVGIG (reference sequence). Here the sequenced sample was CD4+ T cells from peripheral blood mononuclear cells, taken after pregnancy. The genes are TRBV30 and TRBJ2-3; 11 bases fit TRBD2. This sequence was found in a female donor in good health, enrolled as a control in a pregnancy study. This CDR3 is CAWSPGTSGATDTQYF. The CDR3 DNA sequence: TGTGCCTGGAGTCCGGGGACTAGCGGCGCCACAGATACGCAGTATTTT.